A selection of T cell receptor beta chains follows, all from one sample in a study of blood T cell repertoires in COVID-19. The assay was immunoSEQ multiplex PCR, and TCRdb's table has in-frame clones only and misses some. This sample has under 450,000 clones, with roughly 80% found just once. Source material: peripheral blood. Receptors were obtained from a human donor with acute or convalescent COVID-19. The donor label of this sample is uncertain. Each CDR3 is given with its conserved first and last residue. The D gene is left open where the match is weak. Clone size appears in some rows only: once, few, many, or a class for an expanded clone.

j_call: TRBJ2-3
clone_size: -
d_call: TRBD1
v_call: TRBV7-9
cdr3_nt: TGTGCCAGCAGATCCGACAGGGAAATTTTCACAGATACGCAGTATTTT
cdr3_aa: CASRSDREIFTDTQYF

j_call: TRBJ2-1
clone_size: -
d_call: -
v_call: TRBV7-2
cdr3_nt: TGTGCCAGCAGCCCCGCGCTGGGGCCCCAGTTCTTC
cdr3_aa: CASSPALGPQFF

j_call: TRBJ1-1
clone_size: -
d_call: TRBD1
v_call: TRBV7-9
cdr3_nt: TGTGCCAGCAGCCCTGGACAGGGGATGAACACTGAAGCTTTCTTT
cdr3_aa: CASSPGQGMNTEAFF

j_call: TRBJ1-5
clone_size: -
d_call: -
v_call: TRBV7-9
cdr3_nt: TGTGCCAGCAGCTCAGACAGGTCACAGCCCCAGCATTTT
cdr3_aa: CASSSDRSQPQHF

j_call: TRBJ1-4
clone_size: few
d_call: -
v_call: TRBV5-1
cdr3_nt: TGCGCCAGCAGCCGGACGGGGGAAAAACTGTTTTTT
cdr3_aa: CASSRTGEKLFF

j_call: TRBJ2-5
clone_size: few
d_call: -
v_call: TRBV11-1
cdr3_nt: TGTGCCAGCAGCTTAGCGGGCACAACGGAGACCCAGTACTTC
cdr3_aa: CASSLAGTTETQYF

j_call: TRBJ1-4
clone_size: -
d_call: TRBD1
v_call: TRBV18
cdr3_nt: TGTGCCAGCTCACCACAAGACAGGGGTCCTAATGAAAAACTGTTTTTT
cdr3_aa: CASSPQDRGPNEKLFF

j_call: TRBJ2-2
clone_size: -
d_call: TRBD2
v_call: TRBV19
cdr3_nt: TGTGCCAGTAGTATAGGGGGTCCCGGGACTAGTTCCACCGGGGAGCTGTTTTTT
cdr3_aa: CASSIGGPGTSSTGELFF

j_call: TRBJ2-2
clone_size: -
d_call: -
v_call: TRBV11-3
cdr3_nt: TGTGCCAGCAGCCCCCGCTCGACAGGACACACCGGGGAGCTGTTTTTT
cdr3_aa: CASSPRSTGHTGELFF

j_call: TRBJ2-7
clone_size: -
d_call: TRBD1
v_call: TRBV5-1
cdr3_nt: TGCGCCAGCAGCTTGGCTCCGGGGACAGGTGGGTACGAGCAGTACTTC
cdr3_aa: CASSLAPGTGGYEQYF

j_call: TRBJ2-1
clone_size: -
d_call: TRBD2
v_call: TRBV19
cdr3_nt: TGTGCCAGTACCTCCCGGGCGACGGGAGGCAATGAGCAGTTCTTC
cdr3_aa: CASTSRATGGNEQFF

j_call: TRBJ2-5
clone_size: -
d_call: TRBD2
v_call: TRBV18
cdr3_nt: TGTGCCAGCTCACCCTTTAGCGGGAAAGAGACCCAGTACTTC
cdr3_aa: CASSPFSGKETQYF

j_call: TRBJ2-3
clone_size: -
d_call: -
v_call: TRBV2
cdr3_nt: TGTGCCAGCAGTGAAGGGTCTCGGCGGGGGCCAAGGGGTGATACGCAGTATTTT
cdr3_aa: CASSEGSRRGPRGDTQYF

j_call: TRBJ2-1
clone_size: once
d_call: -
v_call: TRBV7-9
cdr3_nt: TGTGCCAGCAGCTTAGTAGCAACCTCTCATGAGCAGTTCTTC
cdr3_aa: CASSLVATSHEQFF

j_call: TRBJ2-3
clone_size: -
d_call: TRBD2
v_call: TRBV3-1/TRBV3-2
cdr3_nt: TGTGCCAGCAGCGTTAGCGGGTTTCCCACAGATACGCAGTATTTT
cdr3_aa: CASSVSGFPTDTQYF

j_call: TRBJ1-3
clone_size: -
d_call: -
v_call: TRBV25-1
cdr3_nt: TGTGCCAGCAGTTTTGACCGCTCGGGTGGAAACACCATATATTTT
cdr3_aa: CASSFDRSGGNTIYF

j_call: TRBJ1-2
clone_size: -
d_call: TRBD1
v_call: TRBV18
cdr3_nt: TGTGCCAGCTCCCCGGACAGGGGGCACTATGGCTACACCTTC
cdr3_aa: CASSPDRGHYGYTF